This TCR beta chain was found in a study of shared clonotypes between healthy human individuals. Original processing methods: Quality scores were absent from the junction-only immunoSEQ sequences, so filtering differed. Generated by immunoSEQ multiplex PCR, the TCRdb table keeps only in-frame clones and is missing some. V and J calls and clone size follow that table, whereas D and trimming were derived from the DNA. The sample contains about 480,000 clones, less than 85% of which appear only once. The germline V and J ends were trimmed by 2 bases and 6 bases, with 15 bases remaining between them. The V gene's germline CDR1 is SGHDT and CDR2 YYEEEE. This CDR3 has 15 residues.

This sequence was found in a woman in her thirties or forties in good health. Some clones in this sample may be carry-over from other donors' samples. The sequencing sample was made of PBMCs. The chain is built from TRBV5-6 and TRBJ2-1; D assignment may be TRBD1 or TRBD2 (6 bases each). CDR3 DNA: TGTGCCAGCAGCTTAGGGGGGAGCGGTTCCAATGAGCAGTTCTTC. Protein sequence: CASSLGGSGSNEQFF.